This T cell receptor beta chain stems from a study of T cell responses to AZD1222 COVID-19 vaccine. Study-wide results and limits: Donors in the cohort were predominantly white British and more often female, and clonal diversity was possibly underestimated. At study baseline, merely six AZD1222 recipients were seropositive. Unmutated variant regions reportedly attract nearly half of all spike-specific TCRs. All repertoire sampling was performed exclusively after the peak T cell response.

With respect to this clone: The antigen is not known.

Clones were read by immunoSEQ multiplex PCR, and TCRdb kept only the in-frame ones, dropping some. The sample lists roughly 160,000 clones; about 91% were seen once. This TCR derives from an adult who received the AZD1222 COVID-19 vaccine. This specimen was peripheral blood, taken 28 days after the second AZD1222 dose.

CDR3 region: CASSAQPGTANYGYTF. Here the CDR3 DNA reads TGTGCCAGCAGCGCCCAACCCGGGACGGCAAACTATGGCTACACCTTC. V usage is TRBV7-9 and J usage is TRBJ1-2; a possible D gene is TRBD1 (5 bases). This CDR3 region has 16 residues. Germline CDR1 and CDR2: SEHNR and FQNEAQ (reference sequence). Trimming removed 5 bases at V and 2 bases at J, with 18 bases between. The full variable domain, completed using reference TRBV7-9 and TRBJ1-2, is DTGVSQNPRHKITKRGQNVTFRCDPISEHNRLYWYRQTLGQGPEFLTYFQNEAQLEKSRLLSDRFSAERPKGSFSTLEIQRTEQGDSAMYLCASSAQPGTANYGYTFGSGTRLTVV.